The clone carrying this T cell receptor beta chain has at least ten counts. One junction end does not reproduce the germline sequence, and a read error may be involved. The record originates from a study of Graves' ophthalmopathy and Graves' hyperthyroidism. Study context: Peripheral blood was gathered at first diagnosis, ahead of any treatment whatsoever.

Germline values: CDR1 MDHEN, CDR2 SYDVKM. This CDR3 has 12 amino acids. Enrollment excluded any patients with other autoimmune diseases, uncontrolled infections, pregnancy or lactation. TCR beta CDR3 regions were amplified from RNA transcripts. The authors performed first-round RT-PCR with HTBI primers and then a second-round multiplex PCR. TCRdb fed the multiplex PCR reads into MiXCR, producing one record per CDR3 protein. The table has 150,000 or so distinct CDR3 sequences, under 45% seen once. This chain uses TRBV28 with TRBJ1-2; 8 bases map to TRBD1. Specimen: peripheral blood. This receptor was obtained from a man under 40 with Graves' ophthalmopathy. Here the CDR3 DNA reads TGTGCCACCAGTATCGGACAGGGTGGCTACACCTTC. This encodes CATSIGQGGYTF.